One sample yielded the 24 T cell receptor beta chains listed below, sequenced in a study of Graves' ophthalmopathy and Graves' hyperthyroidism. The sequenced template was RNA, covering the TCR beta CDR3 region. HTBI-primed first-round RT-PCR preceded second-round multiplex PCR. Each CDR3 protein is one row after TCRdb ran MiXCR on the multiplex PCR reads. The data show about 1.1 million distinct CDR3 sequences, with about 35% seen just once and around 10% held by the top ten. Sequences were obtained from peripheral blood or thyroid tissue (not recorded which). The receptors shown here come from an adult man with Graves' hyperthyroidism.

This chain uses TRBV7-3 with TRBJ2-2, with 12 bases that match TRBD2. Per germline, CDR1 SGHTA and CDR2 FQGTGA. With 5 bases clipped from V and 6 bases from J, the junction kept 13 bases outside the gene matches. The CDR3 consists of 18 residues. CDR3 coding DNA: TGTGCCAGCAGCCAGATCCAAAAGACTAGCGGGAGTGCCGGGGAGCTGTTTTTT. Its translation is CASSQIQKTSGSAGELFF.

This chain uses TRBV6-5 with TRBJ2-7; TRBD1 matches at 7 bases. V was pared by 8 bases and J by 5 bases, with 12 bases of the junction left unmatched. The CDR3 runs 14 residues. Germline CDR1 and CDR2: MNHEY and SVGAGI. CDR3 region: CASGLTGFVHEQYF. The DNA for the CDR3 is TGTGCCAGCGGCCTGACAGGGTTTGTCCACGAGCAGTACTTC.

At least ten counts were recorded for this clonotype. The rearrangement uses TRBV14 and TRBJ1-3; no clear D. The CDR3 extends over 15 amino acids. Trimming left V 3 bases short and J 1 base short, with 10 bases between. Germline CDR1 reads SGHDN; CDR2 reads FVKESK. For the CDR3, the DNA is TGTGCCAGCAGCCACCATCGGAATTCTGGAAACACCATATATTTT. Translation gives CASSHHRNSGNTIYF.

This sequence joins TRBV9 and TRBJ1-1, with D possibly being TRBD1 (5 bases). Germline CDR1 SGDLS, CDR2 YYNGEE. CDR3 length: 14 amino acids. V lost 1 base and J lost 2, with 9 bases in between. The CDR3 DNA is TGTGCCAGCAGCGTAACTGGGGGAAACACTGAAGCTTTCTTT. Translated, it gives CASSVTGGNTEAFF.

About this clonotype: A much larger clone differs by one base, so this may be a read error. V is TRBV20-1 and J is TRBJ2-2; 7 nucleotides align to TRBD1. Germline lookup yields CDR1 DFQATT and CDR2 SNEGSKA (reference sequence). This CDR3 region has 15 residues. J gave up 5 bases and V 6 bases, and 12 bases lay outside the gene matches. The CDR3 here is CSARTGQLKTGELFF. DNA of the CDR3: TGCAGTGCCAGGACGGGACAGTTAAAGACCGGGGAGCTGTTTTTT.

This clonotype was recorded many times. The genes are TRBV7-9 and TRBJ2-7; no clear D. Trimming removed 4 bases at V and 2 bases at J, with 15 bases between. The CDR3 runs 15 residues. Looked up from germline, CDR1 is SEHNR and CDR2 is FQNEAQ (reference sequence). The CDR3 loop reads CASSSREIPAYEQYF. CDR3 DNA: TGTGCCAGCAGCTCCCGTGAGATACCCGCCTACGAGCAGTACTTC. Based on the CDR3 plus reference TRBV7-9 and TRBJ2-7, the full variable domain is DTGVSQNPRHKITKRGQNVTFRCDPISEHNRLYWYRQTLGQGPEFLTYFQNEAQLEKSRLLSDRFSAERPKGSFSTLEIQRTEQGDSAMYLCASSSREIPAYEQYFGPGTRLTVT.

The genes are TRBV20-1 and TRBJ1-6; 11 nucleotides agree with TRBD1. Per germline, CDR1 DFQATT and CDR2 SNEGSKA (reference sequence). J gave up 5 bases and V 7 bases, and 4 bases lay outside the gene matches. There are 14 residues in the CDR3. The CDR3 loop is CSVWDRGDNSPLHF. CDR3 nucleotide sequence: TGCAGTGTTTGGGACAGGGGGGATAATTCACCCCTCCACTTT.

V usage is TRBV28 and J usage is TRBJ2-7, with 9 bases lining up with TRBD2. Germline loops: CDR1 MDHEN, CDR2 SYDVKM. There are 15 residues in the CDR3. Trimming at V came to 5 bases and at J to 1 base, leaving 6 bases not matched to a gene. Written as DNA, the CDR3 is TGTGCCAGCAGTGTTTGGCTAGCGGGGTCCTACGAGCAGTACTTC. Translating it yields CASSVWLAGSYEQYF.

The chain links TRBV4-3 to TRBJ2-5; a possible D gene is TRBD2 (6 bases). Germline lookup yields CDR1 LGHNA and CDR2 YSLEER. The ends were cut back, 3 bases at V and 1 base at J, with 18 bases in the middle. This CDR3 is 17 amino acids long. This CDR3 is CASSQWYYGDSQETQYF. CDR3 DNA sequence: TGCGCCAGCAGCCAGTGGTACTACGGGGACTCCCAAGAGACCCAGTACTTC.

This clonotype was observed a handful of times. CDR3 amino acids: CASSSATGSGNQPQHF. CDR3 in DNA: TGTGCCAGCAGTTCCGCGACAGGGAGCGGCAATCAGCCCCAGCATTTT. The chain is built from TRBV6-5 and TRBJ1-5; TRBD1 aligns across 7 bases. The CDR3 extends over 16 amino acids. CDR1 and CDR2 (germline): MNHEY, SVGAGI. V was pared by 4 bases and J by 2 bases, with 8 bases of the junction left unmatched.

The sample holds many counts of this clonotype. This rearrangement joins TRBV5-5 to TRBJ1-3; D ambiguous. The CDR3 consists of 14 residues. Germline CDR1 reads SGHKS; CDR2 reads YYEKEE (reference sequence). V lost 4 bases, J lost 4 bases, and 12 bases lay in between. The DNA of the CDR3 is TGTGCCAGCAGCCTTAGGGTTAACGGAAACACCATATATTTT. Amino acid sequence: CASSLRVNGNTIYF.

On this clonotype itself: A much larger clone differs from this one at a single base, so this may be a read error. This chain links TRBV10-3 with TRBJ2-5, with a tentative D call TRBD2 (5 bases). This CDR3 region has 13 residues. Germline V gene lookup returns CDR1 ENHRY and CDR2 SYGVKD. V lost 6 bases, J lost 4 bases, and 12 bases lay in between. The CDR3 DNA reads as TGTGCCATCAGCCCGCGAGGGAGAGAGACCCAGTACTTC. This gives the protein CAISPRGRETQYF.

There are many counts of this clonotype. The J gene is TRBJ1-1, the V gene TRBV7-9, with D tentatively TRBD1 (6 bases). The CDR3 is 12 amino acids. CDR1 SEHNR and CDR2 FQNEAQ come from the germline V gene (reference sequence). Deletions cut 4 bases from V and 9 bases from J, with 12 bases between. In DNA form, the CDR3 reads TGTGCCAGCAGCTCTAGACAGGACAAAGCTTTCTTT. It codes for CASSSRQDKAFF.

This clonotype has a count of ten or more. This chain uses TRBV7-8 with TRBJ2-5; D is ambiguous. Germline V gene sequence: CDR1 SGHVS, CDR2 FQNEAQ. V gave up 6 bases and J gave up 5 bases, with 10 bases separating them. The CDR3 runs to 12 residues. CDR3 bases: TGTGCCAGCAGTTGGGCGCGGGAGACCCAGTACTTC. Protein sequence: CASSWARETQYF.

This clonotype showed up just a few times. V and J are TRBV20-1 and TRBJ2-7, with 10 bases fitting TRBD2. The CDR3 totals 14 residues. Germline V gene sequence: CDR1 DFQATT, CDR2 SNEGSKA (reference sequence). V lost 0 bases to trimming and J lost 3 bases; unmatched junction nucleotides: 2. The CDR3 loop is CSARDRTSGYEQYF. CDR3 DNA: TGCAGTGCTAGAGATCGGACTAGCGGCTACGAGCAGTACTTC.

This clonotype was observed at least ten times. The chain has TRBV5-1 and TRBJ2-2; no clear D. The length of the CDR3 is 16 residues. CDR1 and CDR2 from the germline V gene are SGHRS and YFSETQ. V was shortened by 5 bases and J by 0 bases, with 14 bases between the two germline ends. CDR3 sequence: CASSPRLDANTGELFF. CDR3 nucleotide sequence: TGCGCCAGCAGTCCTCGACTGGATGCGAACACCGGGGAGCTGTTTTTT.

The V and J genes are TRBV30 and TRBJ2-5, with D possibly TRBD1 on 5 matching bases. The germline V gene has CDR1 GTSNPN and CDR2 SVGIG (reference sequence). The CDR3 contains 12 residues. V was trimmed by 5 bases and J by 9 bases, leaving 16 bases between them. CDR3 bases: TGTGCCTGGGGAACAGGTTCCAAGGCCCAGTACTTC. Protein sequence: CAWGTGSKAQYF.

In the case of this clonotype: A much larger clone differs from this one at a single base, so this may be a read error. The CDR3 carries no conserved terminal phenylalanine or tryptophan, so it likely arises from a read error. This chain joins TRBV10-3 and TRBJ2-7; 11 bases fit TRBD2. V shed 5 bases, J shed 4 bases, and the junction held 7 bases outside the gene matches. CDR3 length: 15 residues. CDR1 is ENHRY and CDR2 is SYGVKD in the germline V gene. The CDR3 DNA is TGTGCCATCAGTAGGGGACTAGCGGAGAGATACGAGCAGTACCTC. As protein: CAISRGLAERYEQYL.

V is TRBV2 and J is TRBJ2-6; D is possibly TRBD1 (5 bases). The CDR3 is made up of 15 amino acids. The germline CDR1 and CDR2 sequences are SNHLY and FYNNEI. V lost 5 bases to trimming and J lost 2 bases, with 10 bases between them. CDR3 nucleotides: TGTGCCAGCAGTATAAGGGGTGCTGGGGCCAACGTCCTGACTTTC. Its translation is CASSIRGAGANVLTF.

This chain's CDR3 is CSVTGTTGETQYF. The CDR3 DNA reads TGCAGCGTTACAGGGACAACGGGAGAGACCCAGTACTTC. The V gene is TRBV29-1, the J gene TRBJ2-5, with TRBD1 as a possible D gene (6 bases). The CDR3 covers 13 residues. V lost 5 bases, J lost 4 bases, and 14 bases lay in between. Looked up from germline, CDR1 is SQVTM and CDR2 is ANQGSEA.

In its sample, this clonotype was seen a few times. The J gene is TRBJ2-7, the V gene TRBV2; the D is unclear. CDR1 is SNHLY and CDR2 is FYNNEI in the germline V gene. This CDR3 has 15 residues. The V and J ends lost 1 base and 0 bases respectively, with 10 bases between them. CDR3 sequence: CASSEVKRASYEQYF. CDR3 sequence (DNA): TGTGCCAGCAGTGAAGTTAAAAGGGCCTCCTACGAGCAGTACTTC. The full variable domain, rest sourced from reference TRBV2 and TRBJ2-7, is EPEVTQTPSHQVTQMGQEVILRCVPISNHLYFYWYRQILGQKVEFLVSFYNNEISEKSEIFDDQFSVERPDGSNFTLKIRSTKLEDSAMYFCASSEVKRASYEQYFGPGTRLTVT.

The genes are TRBV7-2 and TRBJ1-1, with 8 bases that match TRBD1. The CDR3 covers 13 residues. Germline V gives CDR1 SGHTA, CDR2 FQGNSA. Trimming at V came to 8 bases and at J to 6 bases, leaving 8 bases not matched to a gene. CDR3 residues: CASRAAGGPEAFF. DNA for the CDR3: TGTGCCAGCCGGGCGGCAGGGGGCCCTGAAGCTTTCTTT.

J is TRBJ2-7 and V is TRBV6-6; possibly TRBD1 for D (6 bases). V lost 5 bases to trimming and J lost 7 bases, with 24 bases between them. Germline assignment: CDR1 MNHNY and CDR2 SVGAGI (reference sequence). The CDR3 covers 16 residues. The CDR3 DNA sequence: TGTGCCAGCAGTACCTCCTCAACAGGGACCAGAAGAGAGCAGTACTTC. This sequence encodes CASSTSSTGTRREQYF.

This clonotype has only a few counts. This chain uses TRBV20-1 with TRBJ1-6; D perhaps matches TRBD1 (6 bases). Germline assignment: CDR1 DFQATT and CDR2 SNEGSKA (reference sequence). Trimming removed 1 base from V and 4 bases from J, with 11 bases in between. The CDR3 is 15 amino acids. CDR3 loop: CSARGGATYNSPLHF. The CDR3 DNA follows: TGCAGTGCTAGAGGGGGGGCAACGTATAATTCACCCCTCCACTTT.